The T cell receptor beta chain under discussion was sequenced for a study of Ad26.COV2.S vaccination and SARS-CoV-2 variants. About the research overall: Ad26.COV2.S arm of COV1001 included the donor. Once, or twice with 56 days between doses, Ad26.COV2.S was given intramuscularly. Study-wide results and limits: Placebo and vaccine recipients had non-spike TCR breadth that was similar. Analytic work on TCR breadth and depth might have understated the full extent of total T cell responses.

Germline assignment: CDR1 SGHRS and CDR2 YFSETQ. Between the trimmed V and J ends, which lost 2 bases and 0 bases, there was a span of 15 bases. There are 17 residues in the CDR3. Method: immunoSEQ multiplex PCR; TCRdb's copy keeps in-frame clones and lacks some. The sample records roughly 500,000 clones, 87% being singletons. Comments on this clone: Its antigen is as yet unknown.

Treatment here: 15 to 20 received Ad26.COV2.S at low or high dose, single or two shots; about five received placebo; per-sample allocation not given. Sampling was performed 63 days after the first vaccine or placebo injection. The TCR was taken from a person aged 18 to 65 who received the Ad26.COV2.S COVID-19 vaccine or a placebo. Here the sequenced sample was peripheral blood, taken in a trial of Ad26.COV2.S vaccine versus placebo. V and J are TRBV5-1 and TRBJ2-1; D might be TRBD2 (6 bases). The CDR3 region has the DNA TGCGCCAGCAGCTTAGGTGCTGGCGGGGCCTCCTACAATGAGCAGTTCTTC. It translates to CASSLGAGGASYNEQFF. Together with reference TRBV5-1 and TRBJ2-1, the CDR3 gives the full variable domain: KAGVTQTPRYLIKTRGQQVTLSCSPISGHRSVSWYQQTPGQGLQFLFEYFSETQRNKGNFPGRFSGRQFSNSRSEMNVSTLELGDSALYLCASSLGAGGASYNEQFFGPGTRLTVL.